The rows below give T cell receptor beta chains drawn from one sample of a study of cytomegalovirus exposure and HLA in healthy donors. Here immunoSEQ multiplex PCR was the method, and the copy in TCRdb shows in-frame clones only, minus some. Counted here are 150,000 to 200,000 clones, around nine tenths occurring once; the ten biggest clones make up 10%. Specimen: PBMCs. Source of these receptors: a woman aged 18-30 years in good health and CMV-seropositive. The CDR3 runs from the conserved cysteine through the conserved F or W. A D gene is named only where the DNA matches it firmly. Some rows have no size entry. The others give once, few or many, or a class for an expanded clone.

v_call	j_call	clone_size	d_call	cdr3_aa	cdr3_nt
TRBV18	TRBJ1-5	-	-	CASSPPFGGGGQPQHF	TGTGCCAGCTCACCGCCGTTTGGGGGCGGGGGTCAGCCCCAGCATTTT
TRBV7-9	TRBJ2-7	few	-	CASSSTYEQYF	TGTGCCAGCAGTTCCACCTACGAGCAGTACTTC
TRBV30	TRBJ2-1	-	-	CAWSWEYEQFF	TGTGCCTGGAGTTGGGAGTATGAGCAGTTCTTC
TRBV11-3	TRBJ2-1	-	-	CASSHRGADEQFF	TGTGCCAGCAGCCACCGGGGGGCGGATGAGCAGTTCTTC
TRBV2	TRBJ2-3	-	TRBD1	CASSDGGSGTGAQYF	TGTGCCAGCAGTGACGGGGGTAGCGGGACAGGGGCGCAGTATTTT
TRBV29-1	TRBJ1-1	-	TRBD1	CSAGQGIEAFF	TGCAGTGCCGGACAGGGCATTGAAGCTTTCTTT
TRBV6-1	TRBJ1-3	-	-	CASSGLRQGLTSGNTIYF	TGTGCCAGCAGTGGTCTTCGGCAGGGCCTAACCTCTGGAAACACCATATATTTT
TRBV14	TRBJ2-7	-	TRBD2	CASSRHVTSGRTSYEQYF	TGTGCCAGCAGCCGACACGTTACTAGCGGGAGGACCTCCTACGAGCAGTACTTC
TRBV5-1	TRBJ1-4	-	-	CASSLMRGGNEKLFF	TGCGCCAGCAGCTTGATGAGGGGGGGAAATGAAAAACTGTTTTTT
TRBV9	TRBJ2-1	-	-	CASSAATANEQFF	TGTGCCAGCAGCGCAGCGACTGCCAATGAGCAGTTCTTC
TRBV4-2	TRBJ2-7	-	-	CASSLGGPVASYEQYF	TGTGCCAGCAGCCTCGGGGGACCGGTGGCCTCCTACGAGCAGTACTTC
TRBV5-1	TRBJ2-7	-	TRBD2	CASSTTSGSSYEQYF	TGCGCCAGCAGCACTACTAGCGGGAGCTCCTACGAGCAGTACTTC
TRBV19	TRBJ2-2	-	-	CASSIPYTPQNTGELFF	TGTGCCAGTAGTATCCCTTATACTCCCCAGAACACCGGGGAGCTGTTTTTT
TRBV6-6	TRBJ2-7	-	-	CASSYPGLASYEQYF	TGTGCCAGCAGTTACCCGGGACTGGCCTCCTACGAGCAGTACTTC
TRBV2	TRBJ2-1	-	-	CASRAGRHNEQFF	TGTGCCAGCAGGGCGGGAAGACACAATGAGCAGTTCTTC
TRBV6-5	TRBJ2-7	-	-	CASRRDRNAYEQYF	TGTGCCAGCAGGCGTGACAGGAACGCCTACGAGCAGTACTTC
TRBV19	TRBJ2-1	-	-	CASSIAGAYNEQFF	TGTGCCAGTAGTATAGCGGGAGCTTACAATGAGCAGTTCTTC
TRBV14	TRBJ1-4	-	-	CASSQDSSTNEKLFF	TGTGCCAGCAGCCAGGACAGTTCAACTAATGAAAAACTGTTTTTT
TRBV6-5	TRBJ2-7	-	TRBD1	CASSRQGGEQYF	TGTGCCAGCAGCCGACAGGGCGGCGAGCAGTACTTC
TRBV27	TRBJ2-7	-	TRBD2	CASLRDYVYEQYF	TGTGCCAGCCTGCGGGACTACGTTTACGAGCAGTACTTC
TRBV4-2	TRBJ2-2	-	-	CASSQFSNSNTGELFF	TGTGCCAGCAGCCAATTCTCCAACTCGAACACCGGGGAGCTGTTTTTT
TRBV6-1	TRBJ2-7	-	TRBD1	CASSEAYRGGEQYF	TGTGCCAGCAGTGAAGCTTACAGGGGTGGCGAGCAGTACTTC
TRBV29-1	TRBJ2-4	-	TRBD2	CSVALAGGPNIQYF	TGCAGCGTTGCACTAGCGGGAGGTCCCAACATTCAGTACTTC
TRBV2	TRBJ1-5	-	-	CASSEGGVESNQPQHF	TGTGCCAGCAGTGAAGGGGGAGTGGAGAGCAATCAGCCCCAGCATTTT
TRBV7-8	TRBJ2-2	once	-	CASSPSGWSTGELFF	TGTGCCAGCAGTCCAAGCGGATGGAGCACCGGGGAGCTGTTTTTT
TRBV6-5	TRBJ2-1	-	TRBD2	CASSYVAGGPDEQFF	TGTGCCAGCAGTTACGTCGCGGGAGGGCCGGATGAGCAGTTCTTC
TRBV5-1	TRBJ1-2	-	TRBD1	CASSWTPGQGKGYTF	TGCGCCAGCAGCTGGACCCCGGGACAGGGAAAGGGCTACACCTTC
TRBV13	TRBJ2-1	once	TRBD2	CASSWGLGIGSSYNEQFF	TGTGCCAGCAGCTGGGGACTAGGAATCGGGAGCTCCTACAATGAGCAGTTCTTC
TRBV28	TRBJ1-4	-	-	CASRRAPNEKLFF	TGTGCCAGCAGGAGGGCTCCGAATGAAAAACTGTTTTTT
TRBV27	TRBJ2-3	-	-	CASTGLLHGDTQYF	TGTGCCAGCACCGGACTCCTCCACGGAGATACGCAGTATTTT
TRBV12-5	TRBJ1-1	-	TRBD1	CASAPDRTGDTEAFF	TGTGCTAGCGCCCCAGACAGGACAGGGGACACTGAAGCTTTCTTT
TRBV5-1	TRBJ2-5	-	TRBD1	CASSPGQVTETQYF	TGCGCCAGCAGCCCCGGACAGGTTACGGAGACCCAGTACTTC